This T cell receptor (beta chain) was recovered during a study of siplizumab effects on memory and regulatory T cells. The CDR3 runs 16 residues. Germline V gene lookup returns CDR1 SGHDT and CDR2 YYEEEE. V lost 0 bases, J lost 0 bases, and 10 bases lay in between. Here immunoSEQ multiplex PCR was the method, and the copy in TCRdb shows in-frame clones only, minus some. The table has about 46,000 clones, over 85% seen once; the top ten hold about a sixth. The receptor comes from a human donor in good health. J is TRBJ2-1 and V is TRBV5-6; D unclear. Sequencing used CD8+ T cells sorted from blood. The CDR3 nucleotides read TGTGCCAGCAGCTTGGGCGCCTGGAGCTCCTACAATGAGCAGTTCTTC. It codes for CASSLGAWSSYNEQFF.